The sequence of this TCR beta chain was determined in a study of cytomegalovirus exposure and HLA in healthy donors. Study-wide context: Early on, a data release was issued that held roughly 80 million unique TCRs from HLA-typed donors. The study, taken as a whole, reports: The authors enumerated around 150 TCR beta chains as linked to cytomegalovirus. TCR beta sequences reportedly predicted most subjects' HLA-A and HLA-B alleles accurately.

Notes on this clone: Its antigen is not known.

In germline, CDR1 is KGHSH, CDR2 LQKENI. With 3 bases clipped from V and 3 bases from J, the junction kept 2 bases outside the gene matches. This CDR3 is built from 14 residues. PCR amplification relied on 60 Vbeta primers (plus 13 Jbeta primers). TCRdb's copy holds only in-frame clones and misses some; the assay was immunoSEQ multiplex PCR. This sample has tens of thousands of clones, with around four fifths found just once. The chain employs TRBV18 and TRBJ2-7; 10 nucleotides line up with TRBD2. The origin of this receptor is a male donor in good health and CMV-seropositive. Sequenced: PBMCs. The CDR3: CASSPTSGNYEQYF. The CDR3 nucleotides read TGTGCCAGCTCACCCACTAGCGGGAACTACGAGCAGTACTTC.